The next 14 T cell receptor beta chains were all read from a single sample in a study of blood T cell repertoires in COVID-19. Sequenced by immunoSEQ multiplex PCR; TCRdb stores in-frame clones only, minus some. The table shows about 160,000 clones, with roughly 81% occurring only once. Sequencing input: peripheral blood. These receptors all stem from a man aged 35 to 55 with acute or convalescent COVID-19.

This chain joins TRBV2 and TRBJ1-2; D gene ambiguous. V was trimmed by 4 bases and J by 4 bases, leaving 10 bases between them. CDR1 is SNHLY, CDR2 FYNNEI, per germline. The CDR3 consists of 13 residues. The CDR3 loop reads CASSGSQFYGYTF. The CDR3 DNA reads as TGTGCCAGCAGTGGTTCTCAGTTCTATGGCTACACCTTC. The variable domain in full, with the rest retrieved from reference TRBV2 and TRBJ1-2, is EPEVTQTPSHQVTQMGQEVILRCVPISNHLYFYWYRQILGQKVEFLVSFYNNEISEKSEIFDDQFSVERPDGSNFTLKIRSTKLEDSAMYFCASSGSQFYGYTFGSGTRLTVV.

This chain links TRBV4-3 with TRBJ2-3, with 13 bases lining up with TRBD2. This CDR3 has 16 residues. Per the germline V gene, CDR1 is LGHNA and CDR2 is YSLEER. The V segment lost 0 bases and the J segment 5 bases; nucleotides outside the gene matches: 2. CDR3 sequence (DNA): TGCGCCAGCAGCCAAGATAGGACTAGCGGGGGAGATACGCAGTATTTT. Amino acid sequence: CASSQDRTSGGDTQYF.

This clone was observed a handful of times. The chain joins TRBV5-1 to TRBJ1-6, with 9 nucleotides matching TRBD1. The CDR3 has 14 residues. V shed 4 bases and J 9 bases; nucleotides not matched to a gene: 5. CDR1 is SGHRS and CDR2 is YFSETQ in the germline V gene. In nucleotides, the CDR3 is TGCGCCAGCAGCGAGGGACAGGGTGCTTCACCCCTCCACTTT. Translated: CASSEGQGASPLHF.

This chain joins TRBV5-5 and TRBJ1-2, with unresolved D. Germline V lookup: CDR1 SGHKS, CDR2 YYEKEE (reference sequence). The CDR3 extends over 14 amino acids. Between the trimmed V and J ends, which lost 1 base and 0 bases, there was a span of 7 bases. This CDR3 is CASSLTAPNYGYTF. The CDR3 DNA reads as TGTGCCAGCAGCTTGACAGCCCCTAACTATGGCTACACCTTC.

This clone was seen once. The V and J genes are TRBV3-1 (or the pseudogene TRBV3-2) and TRBJ2-7; 8 bases fit TRBD2. Germline values: CDR1 LGHDT, CDR2 YNNKEL (reference sequence). V gave up 1 base and J gave up 2 bases; unmatched junction bases: 4. The CDR3 runs to 15 residues. The CDR3 spells CASSQVGGGPYEQYF. The DNA for the CDR3 is TGTGCCAGCAGCCAAGTCGGGGGGGGGCCCTACGAGCAGTACTTC.

The chain links TRBV28 to TRBJ2-1; 8 nucleotides match TRBD2. Germline V CDR1 and CDR2: MDHEN, SYDVKM. The length of the CDR3 is 15 residues. With 3 bases clipped from V and 9 bases from J, the junction kept 10 bases outside the gene matches. CDR3 bases: TGTGCCAGCAGTTTGCGTGCGGGGGGATGGGGTGAGCAGTTCTTC. Protein product: CASSLRAGGWGEQFF.

The chain links TRBV18 to TRBJ1-4; D might be TRBD1 (5 bases). The V and J ends lost 2 bases and 3 bases respectively, with 16 bases between them. This CDR3 contains 17 residues. The V gene's germline CDR1 is KGHSH and CDR2 LQKENI. CDR3 protein: CASSPTGPGGSNEKLFF. The CDR3 DNA reads as TGTGCCAGCTCACCAACCGGCCCCGGGGGATCTAATGAAAAACTGTTTTTT. Variable domain in full (rest from reference TRBV18 and TRBJ1-4): NAGVMQNPRHLVRRRGQEARLRCSPMKGHSHVYWYRQLPEEGLKFMVYLQKENIIDESGMPKERFSAEFPKEGPSILRIQQVVRGDSAAYFCASSPTGPGGSNEKLFFGSGTQLSVL.

The chain combines TRBV5-1 with TRBJ1-2; weak D call: TRBD1 (6 bases). CDR1 SGHRS and CDR2 YFSETQ come from the germline V gene. CDR3 length: 15 residues. V dropped 0 bases and J dropped 6 bases, with 15 bases sitting between them. For the CDR3, the DNA is TGCGCCAGCAGCTTGGAGGGGCAGGGGACCGATGGCTACACCTTC. Translating gives CASSLEGQGTDGYTF.

This chain joins TRBV6-2 or TRBV6-3 and TRBJ1-1; unclear D gene. Trimming cost V 7 bases and J 1 base, with 13 bases left between them. CDR1 and CDR2 (germline): MNHEY, SVGEGT. CDR3 size: 14 residues. The DNA of the CDR3 is TGTGCCAGCACCCCCCGAGGGCCGAACACTGAAGCTTTCTTT. It yields the protein CASTPRGPNTEAFF.

Written as DNA, the CDR3 is TGTGCCAGCACTGATGGGGACAGTGGACACGAGCAGTACTTC. It specifies CASTDGDSGHEQYF. The chain has TRBV2 and TRBJ2-7; 7 nucleotides match TRBD1. This CDR3 contains 14 residues. Germline CDR1 and CDR2: SNHLY and FYNNEI. V lost 7 bases and J lost 5; bases outside the gene matches: 11.

V usage is TRBV19 and J usage is TRBJ1-5; 9 bases agree with TRBD1. Trimming at V came to 8 bases and at J to 10 bases, leaving 21 bases not matched to a gene. CDR1 and CDR2 from the germline V gene are LNHDA and SQIVND (reference sequence). The CDR3 sequence is 17 residues long. Here the CDR3 reads CASSSQNGAGQGIPQHF. The CDR3 nucleotides are TGTGCCAGTTCGAGCCAAAACGGAGCGGGACAGGGAATCCCCCAGCATTTT.

In its sample, this clone was seen once. This chain links TRBV5-5 with TRBJ1-1; 7 bases are shared with TRBD1. Germline V CDR1 and CDR2: SGHKS, YYEKEE (reference sequence). This CDR3 has 15 amino acids. The V and J ends lost 4 bases and 3 bases, in that order; junction bases with no gene match: 9. The CDR3 DNA reads as TGTGCCAGCAGCCGACGGACAGGCGGAGACACTGAAGCTTTCTTT. Its protein is CASSRRTGGDTEAFF.

The V call is TRBV25-1, the J call TRBJ2-7; 7 bases align to TRBD2. Germline V gene lookup returns CDR1 MGHDK and CDR2 SYGVNS. This CDR3 has 12 residues. V was clipped by 4 bases and J by 6 bases; unmatched bases: 3. Here the CDR3 reads CASSAGLGEQYF. The CDR3 bases are TGTGCCAGCAGTGCTGGACTAGGCGAGCAGTACTTC.

CDR3 sequence reads: CSVRGQADYGYTF. The CDR3 region has the DNA TGCAGCGTCCGGGGACAGGCGGACTATGGCTACACCTTC. The genes are TRBV29-1 and TRBJ1-2; 8 bases fit TRBD1. Trimming removed 6 bases from V and 3 bases from J; junction bases left unmatched: 6. This CDR3 has 13 residues. Germline CDR1 reads SQVTM; CDR2 reads ANQGSEA. The variable domain in full, completed from reference TRBV29-1 and TRBJ1-2, reads SAVISQKPSRDICQRGTSLTIQCQVDSQVTMMFWYRQQPGQSLTLIATANQGSEATYESGFVIDKFPISRPNLTFSTLTVSNMSPEDSSIYLCSVRGQADYGYTFGSGTRLTVV.